Below, one TCR beta chain is given with its context. The identical CDR3 is also encoded by other nucleotide sequences in the sample. Specified treatment: approximately 18 received Ad26.COV2.S at low or high dose, single or two shots; about 5 received placebo; per-sample allocation not given. Samples came from day 63 after the first vaccine or placebo injection. This adult donor, from Boston, was 18-55 years old. Spike of the Wuhan-strain SARS-CoV-2 was expressed by an Ad26 vector, which formed the vaccine. This record belongs to a study of Ad26.COV2.S vaccination and SARS-CoV-2 variants. About the research overall: The study gave Ad26.COV2.S intramuscularly, once or twice 56 days apart.

The assay was immunoSEQ multiplex PCR, and TCRdb's table has in-frame clones only and misses some. The repertoire has 400,000 to 450,000 clones, approximately 90% of them found once; the top ten carry about 1.7%. CDR3 length equals 14 residues. Germline V gene data show CDR1 as MNHEY and CDR2 as SMNVEV (reference sequence). The trim removed 3 bases at V and 2 bases at J, leaving 1 base unmatched. The sequencing here drew on peripheral blood, taken in a trial of Ad26.COV2.S vaccine versus placebo. This sequence joins TRBV27 and TRBJ2-7, with TRBD1 matching over 10 bases. This receptor was identified in a person aged 18-60 years who received the Ad26.COV2.S COVID-19 vaccine or a placebo. CDR3 protein: CASSFGTGAYEQYF. Here the CDR3 DNA reads TGTGCCAGCAGTTTTGGGACAGGGGCCTACGAGCAGTACTTC.